Below, 5 T cell receptor beta chains from the same sample are listed, as sequenced in a study of blood T cell repertoires in COVID-19. Assay used: immunoSEQ multiplex PCR; TCRdb lists only in-frame clones, some missing. The repertoire has about 130,000 clones, 80% to 95% of them found once; the top ten carry approximately 2%. Sample: peripheral blood. Source of these receptors: a man in his fifties or sixties with COVID-19, enrolled during active disease.

The rearrangement joins TRBV5-6 to TRBJ2-2; D unclear. V lost 0 bases to trimming and J lost 8 bases, with 8 bases between them. The CDR3 totals 13 residues. Germline V CDR1 and CDR2: SGHDT, YYEEEE. CDR3 sequence reads: CASSLEIRGELFF. The CDR3 coding sequence is TGTGCCAGCAGCTTGGAGATTCGGGGGGAGCTGTTTTTT.

The chain combines TRBV5-4 with TRBJ2-5; 10 bases fit TRBD1. Germline V gene data show CDR1 as SGHNT and CDR2 as YYREEE (reference sequence). This CDR3 has 14 residues. J was trimmed by 3 bases and V by 5 bases; bases with no gene match: 4. The CDR3 region is CASRSTGGEETQYF. The DNA for the CDR3 is TGTGCCAGCAGGTCGACAGGGGGCGAAGAGACCCAGTACTTC.

This chain links TRBV2 with TRBJ2-7, with 7 bases that match TRBD1. V shed 6 bases, J shed 6 bases, and the junction held 8 bases outside the gene matches. The germline CDR1 and CDR2 sequences are SNHLY and FYNNEI. The CDR3 is 13 amino acids. CDR3 amino acids: CASRLGTASEQYV. DNA for the CDR3: TGTGCCAGCAGGCTCGGGACAGCTTCCGAGCAGTACGTC.

The chain has TRBV11-2 and TRBJ2-3, with D uncertain. Per germline, CDR1 SGHAT and CDR2 FQNNGV. The CDR3 has 17 amino acids. The V end was cut by 1 base, the J end by 1 base, with 15 bases between. The CDR3 DNA reads as TGTGCCAGCAGCTTAGCTTCAGCTGGGCAGGGCACAGATACGCAGTATTTT. The encoded protein is CASSLASAGQGTDTQYF.

J is TRBJ1-4 and V is TRBV6-2 or TRBV6-3; D is possibly TRBD1 (5 bases). CDR1 is MNHEY, CDR2 SVGEGT, per germline. With 4 bases removed from V and 0 bases from J, the gap between germline ends came to 15 bases. The CDR3 runs to 17 residues. As DNA, the CDR3 is TGTGCCAGCAGTTCATCCGGACACGCCGCAACTAATGAAAAACTGTTTTTT. The encoded protein is CASSSSGHAATNEKLFF.